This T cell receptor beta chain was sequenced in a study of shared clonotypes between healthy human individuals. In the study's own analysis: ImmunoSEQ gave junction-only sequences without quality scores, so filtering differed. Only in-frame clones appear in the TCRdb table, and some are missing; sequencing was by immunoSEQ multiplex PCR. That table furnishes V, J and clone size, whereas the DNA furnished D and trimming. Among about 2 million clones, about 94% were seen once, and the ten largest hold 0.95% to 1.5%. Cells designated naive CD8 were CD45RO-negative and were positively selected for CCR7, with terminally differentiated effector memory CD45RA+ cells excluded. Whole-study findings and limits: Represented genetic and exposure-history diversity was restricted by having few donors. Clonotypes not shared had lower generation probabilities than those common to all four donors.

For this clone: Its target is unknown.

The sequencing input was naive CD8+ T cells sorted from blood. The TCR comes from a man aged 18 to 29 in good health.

CDR3 DNA: TGTGCCAGCAGCCCTAGTAGCGGGCCCTACAATGAGCAGTTCTTC. This encodes CASSPSSGPYNEQFF. The rearrangement joins TRBV7-9 to TRBJ2-1; TRBD2 matches 7 bases. After removal of 5 bases from V and 2 bases from J, the junction contained 6 bases not matched to a gene. The germline gives CDR1 SEHNR, CDR2 FQNEAQ (reference sequence). The CDR3 runs 15 residues.